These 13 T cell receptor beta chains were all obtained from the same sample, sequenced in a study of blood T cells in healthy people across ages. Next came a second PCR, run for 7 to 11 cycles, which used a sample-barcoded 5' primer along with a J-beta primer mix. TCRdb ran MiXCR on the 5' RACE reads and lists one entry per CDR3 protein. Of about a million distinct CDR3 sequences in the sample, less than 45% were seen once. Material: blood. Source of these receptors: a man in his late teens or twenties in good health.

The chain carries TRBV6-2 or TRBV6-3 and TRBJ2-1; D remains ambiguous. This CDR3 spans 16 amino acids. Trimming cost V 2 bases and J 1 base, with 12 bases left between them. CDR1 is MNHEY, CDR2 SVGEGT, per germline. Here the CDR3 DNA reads TGTGCCAGCAGTTACGGGTCCCGAGGATCCTACAATGAGCAGTTCTTC. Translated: CASSYGSRGSYNEQFF.

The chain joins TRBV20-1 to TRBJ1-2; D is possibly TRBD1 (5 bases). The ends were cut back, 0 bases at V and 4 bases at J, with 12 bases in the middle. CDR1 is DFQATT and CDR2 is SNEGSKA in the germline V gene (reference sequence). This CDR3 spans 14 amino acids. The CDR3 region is CSARDLQGLYGYTF. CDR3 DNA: TGCAGTGCTAGAGATCTTCAGGGCCTCTATGGCTACACCTTC.

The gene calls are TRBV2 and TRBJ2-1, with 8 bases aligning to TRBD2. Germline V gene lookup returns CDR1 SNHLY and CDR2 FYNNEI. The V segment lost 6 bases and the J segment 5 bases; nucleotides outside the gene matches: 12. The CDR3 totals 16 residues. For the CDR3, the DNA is TGTGCCAGCAGACGGACTGGCGGGGGGATTGACAATGAGCAGTTCTTC. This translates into CASRRTGGGIDNEQFF.

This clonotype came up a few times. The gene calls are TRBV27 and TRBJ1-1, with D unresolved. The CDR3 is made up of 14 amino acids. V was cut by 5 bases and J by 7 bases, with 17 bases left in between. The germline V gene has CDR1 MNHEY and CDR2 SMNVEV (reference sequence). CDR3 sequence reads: CASSESHREGEAFF. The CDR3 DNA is TGTGCCAGCAGTGAGAGCCATAGGGAAGGTGAAGCTTTCTTT.

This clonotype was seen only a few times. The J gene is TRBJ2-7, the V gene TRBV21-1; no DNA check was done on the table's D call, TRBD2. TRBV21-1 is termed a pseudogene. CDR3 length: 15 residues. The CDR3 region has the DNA TGTGCCAGCAGCAAAGGTAGCGGACACTCCTACGAGCAGTACTTC. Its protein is CASSKGSGHSYEQYF.

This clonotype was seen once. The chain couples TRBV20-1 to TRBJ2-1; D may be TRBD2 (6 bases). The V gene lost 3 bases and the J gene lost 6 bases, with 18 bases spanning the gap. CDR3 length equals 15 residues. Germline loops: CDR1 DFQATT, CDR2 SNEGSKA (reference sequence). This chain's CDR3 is CSASSYGGGGNEQFF. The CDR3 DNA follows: TGCAGTGCTAGTTCGTACGGGGGTGGTGGCAATGAGCAGTTCTTC.

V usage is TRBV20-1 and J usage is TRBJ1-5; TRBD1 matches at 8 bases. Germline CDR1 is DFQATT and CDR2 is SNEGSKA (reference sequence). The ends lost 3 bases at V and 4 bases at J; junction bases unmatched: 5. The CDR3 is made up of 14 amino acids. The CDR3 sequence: CSARGDRPNQPQHF. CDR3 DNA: TGCAGTGCTAGGGGGGACAGGCCTAATCAGCCCCAGCATTTT.

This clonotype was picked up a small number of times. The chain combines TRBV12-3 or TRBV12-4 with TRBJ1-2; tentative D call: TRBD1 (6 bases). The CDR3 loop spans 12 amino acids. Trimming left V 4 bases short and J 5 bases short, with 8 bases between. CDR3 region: CASSWDKYGYTF. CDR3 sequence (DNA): TGTGCCAGCAGTTGGGACAAGTATGGCTACACCTTC.

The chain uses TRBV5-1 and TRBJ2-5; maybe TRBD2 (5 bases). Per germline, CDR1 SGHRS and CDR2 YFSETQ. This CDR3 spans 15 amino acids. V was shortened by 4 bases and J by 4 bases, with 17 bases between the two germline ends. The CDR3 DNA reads TGCGCCAGCAGCGGGATTACTAGTGAGGGAGAGACCCAGTACTTC. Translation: CASSGITSEGETQYF.

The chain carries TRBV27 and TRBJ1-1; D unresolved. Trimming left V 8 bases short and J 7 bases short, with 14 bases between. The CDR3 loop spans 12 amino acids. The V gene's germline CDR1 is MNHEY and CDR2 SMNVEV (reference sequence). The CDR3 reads CASGMTGREAFF. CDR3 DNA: TGTGCCAGCGGAATGACCGGCCGTGAAGCTTTCTTT.

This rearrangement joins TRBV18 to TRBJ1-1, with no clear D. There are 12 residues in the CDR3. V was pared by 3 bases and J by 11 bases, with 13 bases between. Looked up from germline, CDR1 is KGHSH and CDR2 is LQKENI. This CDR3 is CASSPLPQPAFF. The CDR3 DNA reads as TGTGCCAGCTCACCTCTTCCACAGCCGGCTTTCTTT.

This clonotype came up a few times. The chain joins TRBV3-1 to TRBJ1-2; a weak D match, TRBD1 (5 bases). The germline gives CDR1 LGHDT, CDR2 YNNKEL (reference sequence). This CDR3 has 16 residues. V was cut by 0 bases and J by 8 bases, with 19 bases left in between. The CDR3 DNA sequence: TGTGCCAGCAGCCAAGATGAGGGGCTTTATTCGTTGGGCTACACCTTC. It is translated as CASSQDEGLYSLGYTF.

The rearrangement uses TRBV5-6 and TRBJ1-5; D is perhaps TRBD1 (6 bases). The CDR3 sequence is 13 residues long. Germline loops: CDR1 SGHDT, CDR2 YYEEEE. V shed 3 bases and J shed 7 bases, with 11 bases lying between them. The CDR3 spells CASSSTGAQPQHF. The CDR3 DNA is TGTGCCAGCAGCTCGACAGGAGCCCAGCCCCAGCATTTT.